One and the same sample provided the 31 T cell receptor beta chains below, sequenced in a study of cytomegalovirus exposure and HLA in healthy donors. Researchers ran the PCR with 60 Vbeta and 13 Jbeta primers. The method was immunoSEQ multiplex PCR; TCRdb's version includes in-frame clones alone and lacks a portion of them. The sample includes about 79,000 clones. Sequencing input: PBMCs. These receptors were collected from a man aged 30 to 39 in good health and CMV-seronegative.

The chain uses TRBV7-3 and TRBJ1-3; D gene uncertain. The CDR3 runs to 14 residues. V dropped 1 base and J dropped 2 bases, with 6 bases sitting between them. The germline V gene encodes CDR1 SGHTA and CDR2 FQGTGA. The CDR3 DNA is TGTGCCAGCAGCTTAAGCGGAGCTGGAAACACCATATATTTT. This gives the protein CASSLSGAGNTIYF.

CDR3 region: CASSPASEGQGGSGTEAFF. As DNA, the CDR3 is TGTGCCAGCTCACCAGCGTCTGAAGGACAGGGAGGTTCCGGCACTGAAGCTTTCTTT. The V and J genes are TRBV18 and TRBJ1-1; TRBD1 matches at 8 bases. With 2 bases clipped from V and 4 bases from J, the junction kept 18 bases outside the gene matches. Germline CDR1 and CDR2: KGHSH and LQKENI. The CDR3 runs to 19 residues. Variable domain in full (rest from reference TRBV18 and TRBJ1-1): NAGVMQNPRHLVRRRGQEARLRCSPMKGHSHVYWYRQLPEEGLKFMVYLQKENIIDESGMPKERFSAEFPKEGPSILRIQQVVRGDSAAYFCASSPASEGQGGSGTEAFFGQGTRLTVV.

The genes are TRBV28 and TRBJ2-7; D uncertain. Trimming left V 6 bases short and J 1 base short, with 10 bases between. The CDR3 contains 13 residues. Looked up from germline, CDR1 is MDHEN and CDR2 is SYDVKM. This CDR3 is CASSQTESYEQYF. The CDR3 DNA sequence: TGTGCCAGCAGCCAAACAGAGTCCTACGAGCAGTACTTC.

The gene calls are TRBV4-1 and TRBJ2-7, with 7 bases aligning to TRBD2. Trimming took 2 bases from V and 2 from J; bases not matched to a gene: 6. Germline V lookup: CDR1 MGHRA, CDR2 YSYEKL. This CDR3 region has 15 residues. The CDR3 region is CASSQSTSEAYEQYF. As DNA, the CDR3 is TGCGCCAGCAGCCAATCAACTAGCGAGGCCTACGAGCAGTACTTC.

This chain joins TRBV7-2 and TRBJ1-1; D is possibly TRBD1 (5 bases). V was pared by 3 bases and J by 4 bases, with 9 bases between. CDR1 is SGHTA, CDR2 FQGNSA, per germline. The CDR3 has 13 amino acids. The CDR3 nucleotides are TGTGCCAGCAGCTTTGGGGGGGGCACTGAAGCTTTCTTT. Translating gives CASSFGGGTEAFF.

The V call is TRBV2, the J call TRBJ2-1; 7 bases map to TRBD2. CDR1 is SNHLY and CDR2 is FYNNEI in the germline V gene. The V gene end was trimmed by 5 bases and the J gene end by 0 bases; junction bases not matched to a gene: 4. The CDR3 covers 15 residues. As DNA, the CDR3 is TGTGCCAGCAGTCTCCTAGCGGTCTCCTACAATGAGCAGTTCTTC. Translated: CASSLLAVSYNEQFF.

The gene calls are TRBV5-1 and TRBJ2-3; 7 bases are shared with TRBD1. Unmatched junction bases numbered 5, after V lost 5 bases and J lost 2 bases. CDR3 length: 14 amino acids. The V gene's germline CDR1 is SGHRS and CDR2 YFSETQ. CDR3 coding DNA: TGCGCCAGCAGTTATGGACAGGACACAGATACGCAGTATTTT. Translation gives CASSYGQDTDTQYF. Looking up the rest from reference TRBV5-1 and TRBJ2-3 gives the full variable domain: KAGVTQTPRYLIKTRGQQVTLSCSPISGHRSVSWYQQTPGQGLQFLFEYFSETQRNKGNFPGRFSGRQFSNSRSEMNVSTLELGDSALYLCASSYGQDTDTQYFGPGTRLTVL.

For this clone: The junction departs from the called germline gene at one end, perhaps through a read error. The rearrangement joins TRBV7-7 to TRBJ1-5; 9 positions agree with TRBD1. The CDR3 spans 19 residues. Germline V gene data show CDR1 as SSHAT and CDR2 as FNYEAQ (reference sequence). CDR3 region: CASSLARQGVSYSNQPQHF. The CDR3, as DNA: TGTGCTAGCAGCTTAGCGCGACAGGGGGTCAGCTATAGCAATCAGCCCCAGCATTTT.

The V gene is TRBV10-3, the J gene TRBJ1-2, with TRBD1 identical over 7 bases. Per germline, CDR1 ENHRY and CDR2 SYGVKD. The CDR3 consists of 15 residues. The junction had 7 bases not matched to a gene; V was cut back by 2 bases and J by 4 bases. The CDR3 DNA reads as TGTGCCATCAGTGAGGTAACAGGGGCCTTCTATGGCTACACCTTC. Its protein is CAISEVTGAFYGYTF.

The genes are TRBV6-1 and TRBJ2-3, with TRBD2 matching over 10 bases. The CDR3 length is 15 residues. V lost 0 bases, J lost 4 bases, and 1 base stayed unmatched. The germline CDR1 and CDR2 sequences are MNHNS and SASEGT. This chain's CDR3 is CASSEAAGGPDTQYF. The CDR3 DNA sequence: TGTGCCAGCAGTGAAGCAGCGGGAGGGCCAGATACGCAGTATTTT.

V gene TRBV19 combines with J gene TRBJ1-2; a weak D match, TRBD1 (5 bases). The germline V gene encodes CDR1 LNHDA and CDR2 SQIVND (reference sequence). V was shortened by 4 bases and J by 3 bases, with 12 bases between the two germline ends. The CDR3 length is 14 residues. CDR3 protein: CASSTQDRYYGYTF. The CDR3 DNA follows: TGTGCCAGTAGTACCCAAGACAGATACTATGGCTACACCTTC.

The CDR3 here is CASIGSDRVYGYTF. CDR3 nucleotides: TGTGCCAGTATAGGGTCGGACAGGGTCTATGGCTACACCTTC. The chain combines TRBV19 with TRBJ1-2; 8 nucleotides agree with TRBD1. There are 14 residues in the CDR3. The trim removed 7 bases at V and 4 bases at J, leaving 8 bases unmatched. Germline V CDR1 and CDR2: LNHDA, SQIVND (reference sequence).

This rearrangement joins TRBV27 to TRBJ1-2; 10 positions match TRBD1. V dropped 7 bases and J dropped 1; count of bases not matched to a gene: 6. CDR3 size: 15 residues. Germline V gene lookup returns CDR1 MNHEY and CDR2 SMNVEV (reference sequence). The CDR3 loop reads CASTIRTGGNYGYTF. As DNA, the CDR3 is TGTGCCAGCACCATAAGGACAGGGGGTAACTATGGCTACACCTTC.

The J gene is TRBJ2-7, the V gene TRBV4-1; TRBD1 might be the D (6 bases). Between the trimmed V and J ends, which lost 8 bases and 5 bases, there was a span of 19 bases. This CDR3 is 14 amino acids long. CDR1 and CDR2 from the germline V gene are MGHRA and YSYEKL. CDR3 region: CASASQIRGHEQYF. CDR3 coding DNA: TGCGCCAGCGCGAGTCAAATCAGGGGCCACGAGCAGTACTTC.

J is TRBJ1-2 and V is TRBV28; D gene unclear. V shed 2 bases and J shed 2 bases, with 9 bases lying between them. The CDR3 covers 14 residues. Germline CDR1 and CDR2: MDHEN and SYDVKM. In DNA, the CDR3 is TGTGCCAGCAGTTTAATGGGAGGGAACTATGGCTACACCTTC. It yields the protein CASSLMGGNYGYTF.

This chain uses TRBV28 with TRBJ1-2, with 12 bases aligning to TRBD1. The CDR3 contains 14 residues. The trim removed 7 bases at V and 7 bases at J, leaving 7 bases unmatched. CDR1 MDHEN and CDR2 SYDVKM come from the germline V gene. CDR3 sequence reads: CASTTWGQGAGYTF. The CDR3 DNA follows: TGTGCCAGCACTACGTGGGGACAGGGGGCTGGCTACACCTTC.

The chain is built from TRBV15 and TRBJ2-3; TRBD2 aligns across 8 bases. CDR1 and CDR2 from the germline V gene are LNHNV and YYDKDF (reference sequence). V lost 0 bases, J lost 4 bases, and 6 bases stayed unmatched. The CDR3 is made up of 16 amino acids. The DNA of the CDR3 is TGTGCCACCAGCAGAGAAGCAGCGCGGGGGGCAGATACGCAGTATTTT. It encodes CATSREAARGADTQYF.

CDR3 sequence: CASSAQRPYEQYF. CDR3 nucleotide sequence: TGTGCCAGCAGCGCTCAGAGGCCCTACGAGCAGTACTTC. The chain joins TRBV7-9 to TRBJ2-7; no reliable D call. Germline lookup yields CDR1 SEHNR and CDR2 FQNEAQ (reference sequence). The germline V and J ends were trimmed by 5 bases and 2 bases, with 10 bases remaining between them. The CDR3 is made up of 13 amino acids.

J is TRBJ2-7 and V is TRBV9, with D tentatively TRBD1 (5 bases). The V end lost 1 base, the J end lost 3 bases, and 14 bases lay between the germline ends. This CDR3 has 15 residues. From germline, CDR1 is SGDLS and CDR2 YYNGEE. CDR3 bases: TGTGCCAGCAGCGTACACGGACATCAAGACTACGAGCAGTACTTC. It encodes CASSVHGHQDYEQYF. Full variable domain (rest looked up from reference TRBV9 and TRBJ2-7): DSGVTQTPKHLITATGQRVTLRCSPRSGDLSVYWYQQSLDQGLQFLIQYYNGEERAKGNILERFSAQQFPDLHSELNLSSLELGDSALYFCASSVHGHQDYEQYFGPGTRLTVT.

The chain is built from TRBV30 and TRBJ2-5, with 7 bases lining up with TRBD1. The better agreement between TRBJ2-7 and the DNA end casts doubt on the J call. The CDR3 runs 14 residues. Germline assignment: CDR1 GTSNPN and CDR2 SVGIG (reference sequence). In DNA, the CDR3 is TGTGCCTGGAGTGTAGGGACAGTCCTTTACGAGCAGTACTTC. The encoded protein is CAWSVGTVLYEQYF.

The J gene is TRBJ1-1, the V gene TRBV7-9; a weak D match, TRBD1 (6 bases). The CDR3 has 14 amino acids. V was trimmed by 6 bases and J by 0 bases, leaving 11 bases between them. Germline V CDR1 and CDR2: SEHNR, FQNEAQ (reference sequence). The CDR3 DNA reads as TGTGCCAGCAGGGTCAGGGGAGTGAACACTGAAGCTTTCTTT. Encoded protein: CASRVRGVNTEAFF.

CDR3 loop: CASSLVSGGREQYF. The CDR3 bases are TGCGCCAGCAGCTTGGTGTCAGGGGGTCGGGAGCAGTACTTC. The chain uses TRBV5-1 and TRBJ2-7; TRBD1 matches at 7 bases. CDR1 is SGHRS, CDR2 YFSETQ, per germline. V shed 0 bases, J shed 7 bases, and the junction held 7 bases outside the gene matches. The CDR3 length is 14 residues.

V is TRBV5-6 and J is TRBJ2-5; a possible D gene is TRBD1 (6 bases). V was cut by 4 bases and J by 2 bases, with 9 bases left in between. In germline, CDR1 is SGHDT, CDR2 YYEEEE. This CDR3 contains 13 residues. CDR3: CASSRQGQETQYF. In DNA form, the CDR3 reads TGTGCCAGCAGCCGGCAGGGGCAAGAGACCCAGTACTTC. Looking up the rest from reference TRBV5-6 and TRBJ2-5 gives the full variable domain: DAGVTQSPTHLIKTRGQQVTLRCSPKSGHDTVSWYQQALGQGPQFIFQYYEEEERQRGNFPDRFSGHQFPNYSSELNVNALLLGDSALYLCASSRQGQETQYFGPGTRLLVL.

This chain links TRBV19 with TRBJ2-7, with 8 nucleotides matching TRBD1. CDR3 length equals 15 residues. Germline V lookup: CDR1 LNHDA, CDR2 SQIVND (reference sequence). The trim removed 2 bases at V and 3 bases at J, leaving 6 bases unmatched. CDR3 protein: CASSILGTGGYEQYF. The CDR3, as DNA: TGTGCCAGTAGTATACTAGGAACAGGGGGCTACGAGCAGTACTTC.

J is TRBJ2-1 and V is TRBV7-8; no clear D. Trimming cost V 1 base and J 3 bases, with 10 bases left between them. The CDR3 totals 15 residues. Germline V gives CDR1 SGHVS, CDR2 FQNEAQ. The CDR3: CASSLDEYHYNEQFF. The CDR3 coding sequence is TGTGCCAGCAGCTTAGACGAGTATCACTACAATGAGCAGTTCTTC.

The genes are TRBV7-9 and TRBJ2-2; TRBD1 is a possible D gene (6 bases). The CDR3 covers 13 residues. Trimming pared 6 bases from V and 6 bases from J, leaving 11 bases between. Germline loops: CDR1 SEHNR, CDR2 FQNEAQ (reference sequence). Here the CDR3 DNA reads TGTGCCAGCAGACCAGGGGATCCCGGGGAGCTGTTTTTT. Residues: CASRPGDPGELFF.

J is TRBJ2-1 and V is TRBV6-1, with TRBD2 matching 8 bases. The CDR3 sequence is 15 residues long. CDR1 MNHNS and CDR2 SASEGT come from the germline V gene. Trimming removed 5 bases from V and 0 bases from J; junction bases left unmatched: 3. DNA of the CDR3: TGTGCCAGCAGTACCGGGACTAGCTCCTACAATGAGCAGTTCTTC. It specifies CASSTGTSSYNEQFF.

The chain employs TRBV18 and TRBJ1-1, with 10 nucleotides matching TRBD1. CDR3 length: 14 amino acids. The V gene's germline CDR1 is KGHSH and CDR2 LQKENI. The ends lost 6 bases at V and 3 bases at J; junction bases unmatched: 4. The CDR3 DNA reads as TGTGCCAGCTCGCGGACAGGGGGGGACACTGAAGCTTTCTTT. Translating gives CASSRTGGDTEAFF.

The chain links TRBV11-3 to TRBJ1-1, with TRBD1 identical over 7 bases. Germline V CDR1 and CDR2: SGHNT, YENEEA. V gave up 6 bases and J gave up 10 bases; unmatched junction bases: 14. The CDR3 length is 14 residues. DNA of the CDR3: TGTGCCAGCAGAAACAGGGGCCAATCCTATCGAGCTTTCTTT. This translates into CASRNRGQSYRAFF.

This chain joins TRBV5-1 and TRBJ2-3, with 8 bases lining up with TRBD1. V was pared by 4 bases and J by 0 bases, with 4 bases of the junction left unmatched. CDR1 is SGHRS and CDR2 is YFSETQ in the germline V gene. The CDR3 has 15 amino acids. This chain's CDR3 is CASSPDRASTDTQYF. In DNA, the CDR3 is TGCGCCAGCAGCCCGGACAGGGCCAGCACAGATACGCAGTATTTT.

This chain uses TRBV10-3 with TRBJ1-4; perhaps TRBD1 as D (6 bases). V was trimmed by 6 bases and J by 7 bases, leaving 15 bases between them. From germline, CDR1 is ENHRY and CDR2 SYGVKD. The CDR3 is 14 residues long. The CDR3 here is CAISPGGAGEKLFF. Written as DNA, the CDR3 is TGTGCCATCAGCCCGGGGGGGGCCGGTGAAAAACTGTTTTTT.